The 22 T cell receptor beta chains reported below all come from one sample, sequenced in a study of T cell clonality in common variable immunodeficiency. Libraries were prepared by immunoSEQ multiplex PCR; TCRdb keeps only in-frame clonotypes and omits some of them. In total the sample includes about 52,000 clones, none of them seen once. Sequencing was done on a sample of peripheral blood mononuclear cells. Source of these receptors: a person aged 18 to 75 in good health.

This clone occurred many times. Read coverage stops 3 residues before the CDR3 terminus; the germline J gene supplies the remainder. The chain is built from TRBV19 and TRBJ2-7; weak D call: TRBD1 (5 bases). The V gene lost 5 bases and the J gene lost 4 bases, with 9 bases spanning the gap. The germline V gene has CDR1 LNHDA and CDR2 SQIVND (reference sequence). The CDR3 runs 12 residues. The chain's CDR3 is CASSPGIYEQYF. The part of the CDR3 DNA that was read is TGTGCCAGTAGTCCAGGGATTTACGAG.

About this clone itself: The CDR3 end is not reached by the read, which stops 3 residues before it; the germline J gene fills it in. This rearrangement joins TRBV5-1 to TRBJ2-1; D uncertain. Trimming left V 1 base short and J 9 bases short, with 17 bases between. Germline CDR1 reads SGHRS; CDR2 reads YFSETQ. The CDR3 extends over 15 amino acids. Incomplete CDR3 DNA: TGCGCCAGCAGCTTGTTGACTGCTGAACGCGGTGAG. Translated, it gives CASSLLTAERGE. The CDR3 reads in full as CASSLLTAERGEQFF.

This clone was seen ten or more times. The read ends 3 residues shy of where the CDR3 ends; the end is completed using the germline J gene. The rearrangement joins TRBV2 to TRBJ2-1; possibly TRBD1 for D (6 bases). CDR3 size: 15 residues. CDR1 is SNHLY and CDR2 is FYNNEI in the germline V gene. V was shortened by 7 bases and J by 1 base, with 14 bases between the two germline ends. The CDR3 here is CASIRQGQSYNEQFF. The part of the CDR3 DNA that was read is TGTGCCAGCATCCGTCAAGGACAGTCCTACAATGAG.

This clone was found many times. CDR3 DNA (partial): TGCAGTGCTAGGGGGGACAGGGCCTACGAG. Amino acids: CSARGDRAYE. The whole CDR3 sequence reads CSARGDRAYEQYF. This chain links TRBV20-1 with TRBJ2-7, with 9 bases identical to TRBD1. The CDR3 end falls 3 residues outside the read, so it is completed with the germline J gene. With 3 bases clipped from V and 2 bases from J, the junction kept 2 bases outside the gene matches. This CDR3 contains 13 residues. CDR1 and CDR2 from the germline V gene are DFQATT and SNEGSKA (reference sequence).

Points on this clone: From the germline J gene comes the end of the CDR3, since the read stops 3 residues before it. The V gene is TRBV5-1, the J gene TRBJ2-3; D is possibly TRBD1 (6 bases). The CDR3 is 14 residues long. Germline CDR1 SGHRS, CDR2 YFSETQ. This chain's CDR3 is CASSQGRGGETQYF. CDR3 DNA, as far as it was read: TGCGCCAGTTCTCAGGGGAGAGGCGGAGAGACG.

The sample holds a few counts of this clone. The CDR3 end is not reached by the read, which stops 3 residues before it; the germline J gene fills it in. The V call is TRBV18, the J call TRBJ2-1; tentative D call: TRBD1 (6 bases). Trimming took off 8 bases at V and 2 bases at J, with 16 bases between the two ends. CDR1 is KGHSH and CDR2 is LQKENI in the germline V gene. This CDR3 contains 15 residues. The CDR3 DNA, read in part, is TGTGCCAGCAGCATTACAGGGAAAACCTACAATGAG. Protein sequence: CASSITGKTYNE. The whole CDR3 protein is CASSITGKTYNEQFF.

This clone was recorded at least ten times. The read ends 3 residues shy of where the CDR3 ends; the end is completed using the germline J gene. This chain joins TRBV4-1 and TRBJ2-5; 8 positions agree with TRBD2. With 1 base clipped from V and 2 bases from J, the junction kept 12 bases outside the gene matches. The germline gives CDR1 MGHRA, CDR2 YSYEKL. CDR3 length: 18 residues. The CDR3 region is CASSQVSSGVGDQETQYF. CDR3 bases read: TGCGCCAGCAGCCAAGTGAGTAGCGGGGTTGGAGATCAAGAGACC.

Only a few counts were recorded for this clone. The CDR3 is cut off 3 residues early in the read; its end comes from the germline J gene. This sequence joins TRBV6-1 and TRBJ2-3; TRBD1 aligns across 8 bases. The CDR3 contains 16 residues. The germline V gene has CDR1 MNHNS and CDR2 SASEGT. The CDR3 bases that were read are TGTGCCAGCAGTGAAACGCAGGGGGCAGGTGGAGAGACG. This codes for CASSETQGAGGET. The whole CDR3 sequence is CASSETQGAGGETQYF.

This clone was counted ten times or more. Read coverage stops 3 residues before the CDR3 terminus; the germline J gene supplies the remainder. J is TRBJ2-1 and V is TRBV7-7, with D tentatively TRBD1 (6 bases). V lost 4 bases to trimming and J lost 4 bases, with 8 bases between them. Looked up from germline, CDR1 is SSHAT and CDR2 is FNYEAQ (reference sequence). The CDR3 has 13 residues. This CDR3 is CASSSDRYNEQFF. The sequenced part of the CDR3 DNA is TGTGCCAGCAGCTCCGACAGGTACAATGAG.

This clone was counted many times. The CDR3 end is not reached by the read, which stops 3 residues before it; the germline J gene fills it in. The rearrangement joins TRBV5-6 to TRBJ2-3; D gene uncertain. The CDR3 runs to 11 residues. Germline-derived CDR1 and CDR2 are SGHDT and YYEEEE. Deletions cut 7 bases from V and 1 base from J, with 4 bases between. The covered CDR3 bases are TGTGCCAGCCTTGGCACAGATACG. Protein sequence: CASLGTDT. In full, the CDR3 reads CASLGTDTQYF.

This clone was observed many times. The read gets to within 3 residues of the CDR3 end, and the germline J gene fills in the rest. This chain joins TRBV20-1 and TRBJ2-5; TRBD2 matches at 10 bases. V lost 6 bases, J lost 1 base, and 8 bases stayed unmatched. CDR1 is DFQATT, CDR2 SNEGSKA, per germline (reference sequence). The CDR3 is 15 residues long. The CDR3 DNA, read in part, is TGCAGTGCCTCTTGGACTAGCGGATTCCAAGAGACC. It is translated as CSASWTSGFQET. The complete CDR3 reads CSASWTSGFQETQYF.

This clone was recorded many times. This chain's CDR3 is CASSWSTGGIVMNTEAFF. CDR3 bases read: TGCGCCAGCAGCTGGAGTACAGGTGGCATCGTTATGAACACTGAA. The chain carries TRBV5-1 and TRBJ1-1; D is possibly TRBD1 (5 bases). The read terminates 3 residues before the CDR3 end, so the remaining end is supplied by the germline J gene. CDR1 and CDR2 from the germline V gene are SGHRS and YFSETQ. The CDR3 has 18 amino acids. V lost 3 bases and J lost 0, with 21 bases in between.

This clone has ten or more counts. The sequence runs out 3 residues before the end of the CDR3; the remainder is reconstructed from the germline J gene. The V and J genes are TRBV30 and TRBJ2-7, with TRBD1 matching 7 bases. Germline V lookup: CDR1 GTSNPN, CDR2 SVGIG (reference sequence). This CDR3 is 14 amino acids long. V was clipped by 4 bases and J by 2 bases; unmatched bases: 8. The CDR3 reads CAWKKRDSPYEQYF. The CDR3 bases that were read are TGTGCCTGGAAGAAAAGGGACAGCCCCTACGAG.

In its sample, this clone was seen many times. The read ends 3 residues shy of where the CDR3 ends; the end is completed using the germline J gene. This chain joins TRBV7-3 and TRBJ2-1; TRBD2 aligns across 8 bases. Germline V lookup: CDR1 SGHTA, CDR2 FQGTGA. The trim removed 0 bases at V and 3 bases at J, leaving 7 bases unmatched. The CDR3 is made up of 17 amino acids. CDR3 in amino acids: CASSLTPREDLYNEQFF. CDR3 DNA, as far as it was read: TGTGCCAGCAGCTTAACGCCGCGGGAGGACCTCTACAATGAG.

The sample holds many counts of this clone. The read gets to within 3 residues of the CDR3 end, and the germline J gene fills in the rest. V is TRBV7-3 and J is TRBJ1-6, with D perhaps TRBD1 (5 bases). This CDR3 spans 14 amino acids. Trimming took 5 bases from V and 8 from J, leaving 13 bases between them. Germline values: CDR1 SGHTA, CDR2 FQGTGA. The part of the CDR3 DNA that was read is TGTGCCAGCAGCCCCCAGGGTACAGATTCACCC. This translates into CASSPQGTDSP. The CDR3, in full, reads CASSPQGTDSPLHF.

On this clone: The read falls 3 residues short of the CDR3 end, and the missing part is taken from the germline J gene. This chain connects TRBV7-8 to TRBJ1-1; 7 bases align to TRBD1. This CDR3 region has 14 residues. J was trimmed by 6 bases and V by 5 bases; bases with no gene match: 9. The germline gives CDR1 SGHVS, CDR2 FQNEAQ. The chain's CDR3 is CASSLRDSRSEAFF. The DNA read from the CDR3 is TGTGCCAGCAGCCTACGGGACAGCCGGTCTGAA.

This clone was detected many times. The CDR3 end falls 3 residues outside the read, so it is completed with the germline J gene. The V call is TRBV19, the J call TRBJ1-4, with D possibly being TRBD1 (5 bases). The CDR3 loop spans 12 amino acids. Germline CDR1 is LNHDA and CDR2 is SQIVND (reference sequence). The part of the CDR3 DNA that was read is TGTGCCAGTAGGACAGTAACGGAGCAA. Translated: CASRTVTEQ. The CDR3, in full, reads CASRTVTEQLFF. Together with reference TRBV19 and TRBJ1-4, the CDR3 gives the full variable domain: DGGITQSPKYLFRKEGQNVTLSCEQNLNHDAMYWYRQDPGQGLRLIYYSQIVNDFQKGDIAEGYSVSREKKESFPLTVTSAQKNPTAFYLCASRTVTEQLFFGSGTQLSVL.

This clone has ten or more counts. The sequenced fragment ends 3 residues before the CDR3 boundary, so the rest is inferred from the germline J gene. Other DNA sequences in the sample encode the same CDR3. This chain uses TRBV5-1 with TRBJ2-7; maybe TRBD1 (5 bases). From germline, CDR1 is SGHRS and CDR2 YFSETQ. This CDR3 has 15 amino acids. V was trimmed by 2 bases and J by 0 bases, leaving 12 bases between them. The CDR3 bases that were read are TGCGCCAGCAGCTTAGGGCAGGGTGTCTCCTACGAG. Its translation is CASSLGQGVSYE. The CDR3 in full is CASSLGQGVSYEQYF. Full variable domain (outside the CDR3, taken from reference TRBV5-1 and TRBJ2-7): KAGVTQTPRYLIKTRGQQVTLSCSPISGHRSVSWYQQTPGQGLQFLFEYFSETQRNKGNFPGRFSGRQFSNSRSEMNVSTLELGDSALYLCASSLGQGVSYEQYFGPGTRLTVT.

This clone was counted only a few times. The read is 3 residues too short to cover the CDR3 end, so that end is filled in from the germline J gene. The V and J genes are TRBV5-1 and TRBJ2-3; 7 bases map to TRBD1. The CDR3 is 15 amino acids. Per germline, CDR1 SGHRS and CDR2 YFSETQ. CDR3 region: CASSLVRDRQETQYF. The covered CDR3 bases are TGCGCCAGCAGCTTGGTCCGGGACAGACAAGAGACG.

Concerning this clone itself: The observed sequence ends 3 residues before the CDR3 terminus, with the missing tail filled in from the germline J gene. The V call is TRBV30, the J call TRBJ2-1; 11 nucleotides align to TRBD1. CDR1 is GTSNPN and CDR2 is SVGIG in the germline V gene (reference sequence). This CDR3 region has 17 residues. J gave up 7 bases and V 0 bases, and 11 bases lay outside the gene matches. CDR3 bases read: TGTGCCTGGAGTGTATTTGGGACAGGGGGATTATCGAATGAG. Residues: CAWSVFGTGGLSNE. The whole CDR3 region reads CAWSVFGTGGLSNEQFF.

This clone was counted ten times or more. The read is 3 residues too short to cover the CDR3 end, so that end is filled in from the germline J gene. The genes are TRBV12-3 or TRBV12-4 and TRBJ2-4, with D possibly TRBD2 on 6 matching bases. CDR3 length: 13 residues. The sequenced CDR3 bases are TGTGCCAGCACACCAGCAGGGTTAGCGGAT. Its protein is CASTPAGLAD. From start to end, the CDR3 is CASTPAGLADQYF.

This clone has at least ten counts. The read gets to within 3 residues of the CDR3 end, and the germline J gene fills in the rest. The V call is TRBV10-1, the J call TRBJ2-1; 11 bases are shared with TRBD1. The J segment lost 4 bases and the V segment lost 0 bases, leaving 11 bases of the junction unmatched. Germline V gene data show CDR1 as WNHNN and CDR2 as SYGVQD (reference sequence). This CDR3 has 19 residues. The CDR3 loop is CASSESGDGTGGVYNEQFF. Incomplete CDR3 DNA: TGCGCCAGCAGTGAGTCAGGAGATGGGACAGGGGGGGTGTACAATGAG.